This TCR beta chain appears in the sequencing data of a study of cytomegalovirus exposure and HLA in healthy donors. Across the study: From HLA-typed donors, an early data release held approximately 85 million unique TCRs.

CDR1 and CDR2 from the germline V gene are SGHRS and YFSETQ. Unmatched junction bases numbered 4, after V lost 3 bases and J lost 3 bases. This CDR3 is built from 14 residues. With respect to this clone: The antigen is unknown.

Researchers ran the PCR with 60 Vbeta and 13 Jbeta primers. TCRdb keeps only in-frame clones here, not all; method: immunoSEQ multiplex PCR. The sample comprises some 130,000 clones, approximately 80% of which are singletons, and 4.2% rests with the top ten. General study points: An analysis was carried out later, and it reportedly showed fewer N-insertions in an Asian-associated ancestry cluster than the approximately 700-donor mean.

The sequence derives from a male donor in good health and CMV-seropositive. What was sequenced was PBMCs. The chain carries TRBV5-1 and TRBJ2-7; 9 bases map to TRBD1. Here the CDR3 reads CASSSGTGHYEQYF. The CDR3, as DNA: TGCGCCAGCAGCTCGGGGACAGGGCACTACGAGCAGTACTTC.